This T cell receptor beta chain originates from a study of early T cells in non-severe SARS-CoV-2 infection. Whole-study context: Chains were unpaired, as sequencing was done on bulk RNA from unsorted whole blood.

The CDR3 is 19 residues long. Germline trimming cut 2 bases from V and 1 base from J; bases unmatched to any gene: 11. CDR1 MNHEY and CDR2 SVGAGI come from the germline V gene. As part of library construction, unique molecular identifiers were attached to individual cDNA molecules. TCRdb called the 5' RACE reads again in MiXCR, with one record for every CDR3 protein. The profile shows about 39,000 distinct CDR3 sequences, approximately 6% of them singletons. Points from the study as a whole: Lookups in VDJdb leaned toward anti-spike CD8 responses and missed private and CD4 specificities.

There are a few counts of this clonotype. No antigen is known for it. Sequenced here: whole blood, sampled at baseline. The chain couples TRBV6-5 to TRBJ2-7, with 13 bases lining up with TRBD2. This sequence was found in an adult who was a healthcare worker with PCR-confirmed SARS-CoV-2 infection or an uninfected control (not recorded which). The CDR3 spells CASSYRETGTSGISYEQYF. CDR3 sequence (DNA): TGTGCCAGCAGTTACAGGGAGACCGGGACTAGCGGGATTTCCTACGAGCAGTACTTC.